A selection of T cell receptor beta chains follows, all from one sample in a study of blood T cell repertoires in COVID-19. TCRdb keeps only in-frame clones here, not all; method: immunoSEQ multiplex PCR. Altogether about 370,000 clones are present, 90% being singletons, with the ten largest covering roughly 6.8%. Sequenced sample: peripheral blood. These receptors all stem from a man aged 18 to 30 with active or convalescent COVID-19. Each CDR3 is given with its conserved first and last residue. The D gene is left open where the match is weak. Rows may omit the clone size; those that give it use once, few, many or a size class.

clone_size	j_call	d_call	v_call	cdr3_aa	cdr3_nt
-	TRBJ2-1	TRBD2	TRBV7-3	CASSFAGGLAYNEQFF	TGTGCCAGCAGCTTCGCGGGAGGTCTCGCCTACAATGAGCAGTTCTTC
-	TRBJ1-5	TRBD1	TRBV18	CASSPTGVDQPQHF	TGTGCCAGCTCGCCGACAGGGGTGGATCAGCCCCAGCATTTT
-	TRBJ2-7	TRBD2	TRBV6-5	CASSFSSGTSSYEQYF	TGTGCCAGCAGTTTTTCTAGCGGGACGAGCTCCTACGAGCAGTACTTC
once	TRBJ1-2	TRBD1	TRBV7-9	CASTYRDREVSGYTF	TGTGCCAGCACCTACCGGGACAGGGAGGTCTCTGGCTACACCTTC
-	TRBJ1-2	-	TRBV6-2/TRBV6-3	CASSDWGPSGYTF	TGTGCCAGCAGCGACTGGGGGCCCAGTGGCTACACCTTC
-	TRBJ2-4	-	TRBV30	CAWSTGVAKNIQYF	TGTGCCTGGAGTACGGGGGTAGCCAAAAACATTCAGTACTTC
-	TRBJ1-1	-	TRBV12-5	CAPGGVNTEAFF	TGTGCTCCTGGGGGGGTGAACACTGAAGCTTTCTTT
-	TRBJ2-1	-	TRBV5-1	CASSLESSYNEQFF	TGCGCCAGCAGCTTGGAAAGTAGTTACAATGAGCAGTTCTTC
-	TRBJ1-2	-	TRBV19	CASSIGGISNYGYTF	TGTGCCAGTAGTATAGGGGGCATCTCTAACTATGGCTACACCTTC
-	TRBJ2-2	TRBD2	TRBV7-8	CASSYPGTSGAGELFF	TGTGCCAGCAGCTATCCCGGGACTAGCGGGGCCGGGGAGCTGTTTTTT
-	TRBJ1-6	-	TRBV5-1	CASSLGDSKFYSPLHF	TGCGCCAGCAGCTTGGGCGACAGCAAATTCTATTCACCCCTCCACTTT
-	TRBJ1-3	-	TRBV6-5	CASSSDRNTGNTIYF	TGTGCCAGCAGTTCCGACAGAAATACTGGAAACACCATATATTTT
-	TRBJ2-7	TRBD1	TRBV18	CASRGQGIYEQYF	TGTGCCAGCAGGGGACAGGGGATATACGAGCAGTACTTC
-	TRBJ2-1	-	TRBV5-6	CASSLDKSGNEQFF	TGTGCCAGCAGCTTGGACAAATCGGGCAATGAGCAGTTCTTC
-	TRBJ2-6	TRBD1	TRBV7-2	CASSLRDRGANVLTF	TGTGCCAGCAGCCTCCGGGACAGGGGGGCCAACGTCCTGACTTTC
-	TRBJ2-7	TRBD2	TRBV19	CATSESGISYEQYF	TGTGCCACCTCCGAAAGCGGGATCTCCTACGAGCAGTACTTC
-	TRBJ2-3	-	TRBV5-7	CASSPRQTTDTQYF	TGTGCCAGCAGCCCCCGACAGACCACAGATACGCAGTATTTT
-	TRBJ1-3	TRBD1	TRBV7-6	CASSYSDRALTGNTIYF	TGTGCCAGCAGCTACTCGGACAGGGCTTTAACTGGAAACACCATATATTTT
-	TRBJ2-7	-	TRBV23-1	CASSQPTGPRTVTYEQYF	TGCGCCAGCAGTCAACCCACCGGGCCCCGGACAGTTACCTACGAGCAGTACTTC
-	TRBJ2-1	-	TRBV27	CASSLPQRSAPGSYNEQFF	TGTGCCAGCAGTTTGCCTCAGCGATCCGCCCCGGGCTCCTACAATGAGCAGTTCTTC
-	TRBJ2-2	TRBD2	TRBV5-8	CASSLHSETSRTGELFF	TGTGCCAGCAGCTTGCATTCCGAGACTAGCCGTACCGGGGAGCTGTTTTTT
-	TRBJ2-3	-	TRBV5-1	CASTSAYTDTQYF	TGCGCCAGCACATCCGCCTACACAGATACGCAGTATTTT
-	TRBJ1-1	TRBD1	TRBV6-5	CASNIHRGSTEAFF	TGTGCCAGCAACATCCACAGGGGTTCCACTGAAGCTTTCTTT
-	TRBJ1-1	TRBD1	TRBV11-3	CASSTGTGRNTEAFF	TGTGCCAGCAGCACTGGGACAGGGAGGAACACTGAAGCTTTCTTT
once	TRBJ1-2	TRBD1	TRBV5-8	CASSLGPKGAGYTF	TGTGCCAGCAGCTTGGGGCCAAAGGGGGCTGGCTACACCTTC
-	TRBJ2-7	-	TRBV4-1	CASSPPTGVIEQYF	TGCGCCAGCAGCCCTCCGACAGGTGTTATCGAGCAGTACTTC
-	TRBJ2-1	-	TRBV3-1/TRBV3-2	CASSQGPSSYNEQFF	TGTGCCAGCAGCCAAGGCCCTAGTTCCTACAATGAGCAGTTCTTC
-	TRBJ1-2	-	TRBV28	CASTLHGAYGYTF	TGTGCCAGCACCCTGCATGGAGCCTATGGCTACACCTTC
-	TRBJ1-2	-	TRBV19	CASSPRTDGYTF	TGTGCCAGTAGCCCACGGACAGATGGCTACACCTTC
-	TRBJ1-5	-	TRBV28	CASSPTGRGSNQPQHF	TGTGCCAGCAGCCCTACAGGGCGAGGGAGCAATCAGCCCCAGCATTTT
-	TRBJ1-4	-	TRBV3-1/TRBV3-2	CASSVSGTNEKLFF	TGTGCCAGCAGCGTGTCCGGAACTAATGAAAAACTGTTTTTT
-	TRBJ1-2	-	TRBV2	CASLEGVLGGYTF	TGTGCCAGCCTCGAAGGGGTCCTGGGAGGCTACACCTTC
-	TRBJ2-7	-	TRBV27	CASSTGGSYEQYF	TGTGCCAGCAGTACCGGGGGATCCTACGAGCAGTACTTC
-	TRBJ1-1	-	TRBV5-1	CASSSGVASGDTEAFF	TGCGCCAGCAGCTCGGGAGTGGCCTCGGGGGACACTGAAGCTTTCTTT
-	TRBJ1-6	-	TRBV5-4	CASSLAQGNNSPLHF	TGTGCCAGCAGCTTGGCCCAGGGGAATAATTCACCCCTCCACTTT
-	TRBJ2-1	TRBD2	TRBV6-2/TRBV6-3	CASSYSPKKGLAGDAQFF	TGTGCCAGCAGTTACTCCCCAAAAAAGGGACTAGCGGGAGACGCGCAGTTCTTC
-	TRBJ2-2	-	TRBV2	CASRLASYGELFF	TGTGCCAGCAGACTAGCTTCGTACGGGGAGCTGTTTTTT
once	TRBJ2-1	-	TRBV11-2	CASSFLGTYNEQFF	TGTGCCAGCAGCTTCCTGGGGACTTACAATGAGCAGTTCTTC
-	TRBJ2-1	TRBD2	TRBV6-6	CASSHRDRVSPWTSGANEQFF	TGTGCCAGCAGTCACCGGGACAGGGTATCTCCGTGGACTAGCGGGGCCAATGAGCAGTTCTTC
-	TRBJ2-7	TRBD1	TRBV4-1	CASSQEAKAGGSYEQYF	TGCGCCAGCAGCCAAGAAGCGAAGGCAGGGGGCTCCTACGAGCAGTACTTC
once	TRBJ2-2	-	TRBV24-1	CATGLSGYLNTGELFF	TGTGCCACCGGACTTTCGGGGTATCTAAACACCGGGGAGCTGTTTTTT